The text below deals with one T cell receptor beta chain. Antigen unknown. The germline V gene encodes CDR1 SGHDT and CDR2 YYEEEE. The CDR3 loop spans 16 amino acids. Trimming cost V 0 bases and J 7 bases, with 20 bases left between them. These data belong to a study of T cell responses to AZD1222 COVID-19 vaccine. Using immunoSEQ multiplex PCR, the repertoire was profiled, and TCRdb retains in-frame clones only, with some absent. Of 120,000 or so clones in the sample, about 88% were seen once. Findings and caveats of the study: Clonal diversity was possibly underestimated; the donors were predominantly white British and more often female.

The chain employs TRBV5-6 and TRBJ2-7, with D possibly matching TRBD2 (7 bases). The sample in question was peripheral blood, obtained on day 0 of AZD1222 vaccination. The source is an adult in good health. The CDR3 DNA reads as TGTGCCAGCAGCTTGGCCGAGTGGGGGGGCCAATTTGAGCAGTACTTC. Translation gives CASSLAEWGGQFEQYF.